Below, 29 T cell receptor beta chains from the same sample are listed, as sequenced in a study of cytomegalovirus exposure and HLA in healthy donors. Primers: 60 Vbeta forward and 13 Jbeta reverse. The assay was immunoSEQ multiplex PCR, and TCRdb's table has in-frame clones only and misses some. The data hold 120,000 or so clones, with over 65% observed a single time. The sequenced material came from PBMCs. The receptors stem from a man in his late teens or twenties in good health and CMV-seronegative.

The chain is built from TRBV9 and TRBJ1-1, with TRBD1 as a possible D gene (5 bases). The CDR3 totals 15 residues. The germline V and J ends were trimmed by 3 bases and 0 bases, with 12 bases remaining between them. Germline CDR1 reads SGDLS; CDR2 reads YYNGEE. CDR3 DNA: TGTGCCAGCAGCGCAACGACAGTTATGAACACTGAAGCTTTCTTT. It yields the protein CASSATTVMNTEAFF.

Note on this clone: In the same sample, other DNA sequences code for this CDR3. This chain links TRBV7-9 with TRBJ2-7; D is unresolved. CDR3 size: 13 residues. Per germline, CDR1 SEHNR and CDR2 FQNEAQ (reference sequence). V was pared by 0 bases and J by 2 bases, with 5 bases between. The CDR3 loop is CASSLAGAYEQYF. The CDR3 DNA is TGTGCCAGCAGCTTAGCTGGAGCCTACGAGCAGTACTTC. Complete variable domain (other parts from reference TRBV7-9 and TRBJ2-7): DTGVSQNPRHKITKRGQNVTFRCDPISEHNRLYWYRQTLGQGPEFLTYFQNEAQLEKSRLLSDRFSAERPKGSFSTLEIQRTEQGDSAMYLCASSLAGAYEQYFGPGTRLTVT.

The chain couples TRBV4-1 to TRBJ1-3, with D tentatively TRBD1 (5 bases). The ends were cut back, 4 bases at V and 4 bases at J, with 20 bases in the middle. Germline V lookup: CDR1 MGHRA, CDR2 YSYEKL. The CDR3 covers 17 residues. CDR3 region: CASSLRPTGADGNTIYF. Written as DNA, the CDR3 is TGCGCCAGCAGCCTACGCCCAACTGGGGCGGACGGAAACACCATATATTTT.

This clone has only a few counts. The V call is TRBV9, the J call TRBJ1-1, with no clear D. CDR1 is SGDLS and CDR2 is YYNGEE in the germline V gene. The CDR3 consists of 14 residues. V was shortened by 4 bases and J by 1 base, with 11 bases between the two germline ends. The CDR3 is CASSPSLQNTEAFF. In DNA, the CDR3 is TGTGCCAGCAGCCCAAGCCTGCAGAACACTGAAGCTTTCTTT.

The sample holds a few counts of this clone. The gene calls are TRBV20-1 and TRBJ2-7; D remains unclear. Per germline, CDR1 DFQATT and CDR2 SNEGSKA (reference sequence). Trimming pared 0 bases from V and 7 bases from J, leaving 7 bases between. The CDR3 is 11 amino acids. The CDR3 sequence: CSAREEREQYF. DNA of the CDR3: TGCAGTGCTAGAGAAGAGAGGGAGCAGTACTTC.

The chain joins TRBV7-6 to TRBJ1-1; 9 bases agree with TRBD1. This CDR3 spans 14 amino acids. With V trimmed by 0 bases and J by 7 bases, 3 bases remained unmatched. Germline lookup yields CDR1 SGHVS and CDR2 FNYEAQ. The CDR3 DNA reads as TGTGCCAGCAGCTTAGCACAGACAGGGGGTGAAGCTTTCTTT. Protein product: CASSLAQTGGEAFF.

This chain connects TRBV11-2 to TRBJ2-1, with 7 bases identical to TRBD2. Trimming removed 3 bases from V and 0 bases from J; junction bases left unmatched: 2. This CDR3 region has 15 residues. Per germline, CDR1 SGHAT and CDR2 FQNNGV. The CDR3 region has the DNA TGTGCCAGCAGCTTGGGGACTATCTCCTACAATGAGCAGTTCTTC. This encodes CASSLGTISYNEQFF.

The rearrangement uses TRBV5-6 and TRBJ1-2; TRBD1 aligns across 7 bases. The length of the CDR3 is 14 residues. The germline V gene encodes CDR1 SGHDT and CDR2 YYEEEE. V trimming: 5 bases; J trimming: 4 bases; junction bases outside the gene matches: 8. This CDR3 is CASRRQGGGYGYTF. CDR3 DNA sequence: TGTGCCAGCAGGAGACAGGGAGGCGGCTATGGCTACACCTTC.

The CDR3 region has the DNA TGTGCCAGCAGTGAATTCAGGGGATCCAATCAGCCCCAGCATTTT. This encodes CASSEFRGSNQPQHF. This chain joins TRBV6-1 and TRBJ1-5; TRBD1 is a possible D gene (6 bases). The V end lost 2 bases, the J end lost 3 bases, and 11 bases lay between the germline ends. Germline CDR1 MNHNS, CDR2 SASEGT. The CDR3 runs to 15 residues.

The chain recombines TRBV27 with TRBJ2-5; 8 bases are shared with TRBD2. CDR3 length: 14 residues. The junction had 4 bases not matched to a gene; V was cut back by 3 bases and J by 4 bases. Per the germline V gene, CDR1 is MNHEY and CDR2 is SMNVEV (reference sequence). The CDR3 protein is CASSLRAGGETQYF. The CDR3, as DNA: TGTGCCAGCAGTTTGCGGGCGGGGGGAGAGACCCAGTACTTC.

A few counts support this clone. The chain combines TRBV7-8 with TRBJ1-1; 7 bases fit TRBD1. CDR3 size: 15 residues. Trimming took 3 bases from V and 1 from J; bases not matched to a gene: 5. The V gene's germline CDR1 is SGHVS and CDR2 FQNEAQ. The CDR3 DNA reads TGTGCCAGCAGCTTGACAGGGAATGAGAACACTGAAGCTTTCTTT. The encoded protein is CASSLTGNENTEAFF.

The chain employs TRBV7-2 and TRBJ1-1; 9 bases are shared with TRBD1. V lost 3 bases, J lost 4 bases, and 6 bases stayed unmatched. CDR1 and CDR2 (germline): SGHTA, FQGNSA. The CDR3 has 15 residues. The CDR3 region has the DNA TGTGCCAGCAGCTTGGGGGACAGGGTGGCCACTGAAGCTTTCTTT. Its translation: CASSLGDRVATEAFF.

J is TRBJ1-1 and V is TRBV27; D may be TRBD1 (5 bases). The CDR3 covers 16 residues. Deletions cut 2 bases from V and 1 base from J, with 14 bases between. Germline values: CDR1 MNHEY, CDR2 SMNVEV (reference sequence). The chain's CDR3 is CASSLIRGPWNTEAFF. The CDR3 DNA is TGTGCCAGCAGTTTAATAAGGGGCCCCTGGAACACTGAAGCTTTCTTT.

This clone was seen only a few times. The chain is built from TRBV5-1 and TRBJ2-2; the D is unclear. CDR3 length: 15 amino acids. Per the germline V gene, CDR1 is SGHRS and CDR2 is YFSETQ. The ends were cut back, 4 bases at V and 5 bases at J, with 15 bases in the middle. CDR3: CASSPKSVQTGELFF. The CDR3 DNA sequence: TGCGCCAGCAGCCCCAAGAGCGTCCAGACCGGGGAGCTGTTTTTT.

This clone was seen more than once but under ten times. The rearrangement joins TRBV27 to TRBJ2-7; the match to TRBD1 covers 9 bases. After removal of 11 bases from V and 5 bases from J, the junction contained 10 bases not matched to a gene. CDR1 and CDR2 (germline): MNHEY, SMNVEV (reference sequence). The CDR3 runs 13 residues. The CDR3 bases are TGTGCCGCGGGGGAACAGGGGGCCCACGAGCAGTACTTC. It codes for CAAGEQGAHEQYF.

The chain recombines TRBV6-5 with TRBJ1-2; D is unclear. Germline V gene lookup returns CDR1 MNHEY and CDR2 SVGAGI. Trimming took 0 bases from V and 2 from J, leaving 10 bases between them. The CDR3 loop spans 15 amino acids. The CDR3 DNA sequence: TGTGCCAGCAGTTACTCGGCGGCAACGAACTATGGCTACACCTTC. Its translation is CASSYSAATNYGYTF.

The chain carries TRBV6-1 and TRBJ1-1; 7 bases map to TRBD1. The CDR3 loop spans 14 amino acids. The V gene end was trimmed by 5 bases and the J gene end by 1 base; junction bases not matched to a gene: 4. Germline V gene sequence: CDR1 MNHNS, CDR2 SASEGT. In nucleotides, the CDR3 is TGTGCCAGCAGTAAGGGACAGAGGAACACTGAAGCTTTCTTT. Its translation is CASSKGQRNTEAFF.

The chain links TRBV7-9 to TRBJ1-2; 8 nucleotides align to TRBD1. CDR1 and CDR2 (germline): SEHNR, FQNEAQ (reference sequence). This CDR3 has 13 residues. Trimming cost V 8 bases and J 12 bases; bases outside gene matches: 14. CDR3 residues: CASGGDRSRRDTF. CDR3 bases: TGTGCCAGCGGCGGGGACAGGTCCAGGCGGGACACCTTC.

In DNA form, the CDR3 reads TGTGCCAGCAGTGAAGCGGCAACCTACGAGCAGTACTTC. It yields the protein CASSEAATYEQYF. This chain links TRBV2 with TRBJ2-7, with no clear D. The germline CDR1 and CDR2 sequences are SNHLY and FYNNEI. Trimming shortened V by 0 bases and J by 2 bases, and 5 bases separated the two germline ends. The CDR3 totals 13 residues.

The chain joins TRBV7-9 to TRBJ2-5; weak D call: TRBD2 (6 bases). The germline V gene has CDR1 SEHNR and CDR2 FQNEAQ (reference sequence). The CDR3 has 18 residues. Trimming pared 2 bases from V and 0 bases from J, leaving 19 bases between. The CDR3, as DNA: TGTGCCAGCAGCTTAAGAAGCGGGTACGGCGACTACCAAGAGACCCAGTACTTC. It is translated as CASSLRSGYGDYQETQYF.

The CDR3 DNA sequence: TGTGCCAGCAGCCAAATGGGACGGGGGTCGAACACTGAAGCTTTCTTT. It yields the protein CASSQMGRGSNTEAFF. The chain links TRBV4-2 to TRBJ1-1, with D possibly TRBD1 on 5 matching bases. Germline values: CDR1 LGHNA, CDR2 YNFKEQ. This CDR3 region has 16 residues. V dropped 2 bases and J dropped 1 base, with 14 bases sitting between them.

The count of this clone is one. J is TRBJ1-5 and V is TRBV7-2; D possibly corresponds to TRBD1 (6 bases). V was cut by 5 bases and J by 3 bases, with 14 bases left in between. Germline-derived CDR1 and CDR2 are SGHTA and FQGNSA. This CDR3 contains 15 residues. The DNA of the CDR3 is TGTGCCAGCAGCGAGGGACACTCCGTCAATCAGCCCCAGCATTTT. This codes for CASSEGHSVNQPQHF.

The chain joins TRBV7-3 to TRBJ2-5, with D possibly matching TRBD2 (6 bases). Germline V gene lookup returns CDR1 SGHTA and CDR2 FQGTGA. The CDR3 loop spans 15 amino acids. V shed 2 bases and J shed 4 bases, with 14 bases lying between them. CDR3 loop: CASSLGGSVGETQYF. In nucleotides, the CDR3 is TGTGCCAGCAGCTTAGGGGGGTCAGTAGGAGAGACCCAGTACTTC. Supplemented by reference TRBV7-3 and TRBJ2-5, the full variable domain reads GAGVSQTPSNKVTEKGKYVELRCDPISGHTALYWYRQSLGQGPEFLIYFQGTGAADDSGLPNDRFFAVRPEGSVSTLKIQRTERGDSAVYLCASSLGGSVGETQYFGPGTRLLVL.

V gene TRBV6-1 combines with J gene TRBJ1-2; 9 bases are shared with TRBD1. This CDR3 contains 15 residues. V lost 4 bases to trimming and J lost 6 bases; unmatched junction nucleotides: 9. CDR1 is MNHNS, CDR2 SASEGT, per germline. The CDR3 loop reads CASSADRGSSNGYTF. CDR3 coding DNA: TGTGCCAGCAGTGCTGACAGGGGGTCGTCGAATGGCTACACCTTC.

The V and J genes are TRBV29-1 and TRBJ1-3, with a possible D match to TRBD1 (6 bases). The CDR3 has 15 amino acids. Germline lookup yields CDR1 SQVTM and CDR2 ANQGSEA. Trimming stripped 8 bases from V and 0 bases from J, with 17 bases between. For the CDR3, the DNA is TGCAGCATTGGACAGTCGGATTTCTCTGGAAACACCATATATTTT. Encoded protein: CSIGQSDFSGNTIYF.

The gene calls are TRBV18 and TRBJ2-7, with 7 positions matching TRBD2. CDR1 and CDR2 from the germline V gene are KGHSH and LQKENI. The V gene end was trimmed by 7 bases and the J gene end by 6 bases; junction bases not matched to a gene: 18. The CDR3 contains 16 residues. CDR3 region: CASFPGASGPWGEQYF. In DNA form, the CDR3 reads TGTGCCAGCTTCCCCGGGGCTAGCGGCCCTTGGGGCGAGCAGTACTTC. Based on the CDR3 plus reference TRBV18 and TRBJ2-7, the full variable domain is NAGVMQNPRHLVRRRGQEARLRCSPMKGHSHVYWYRQLPEEGLKFMVYLQKENIIDESGMPKERFSAEFPKEGPSILRIQQVVRGDSAAYFCASFPGASGPWGEQYFGPGTRLTVT.

The chain recombines TRBV5-4 with TRBJ2-3; 9 nucleotides align to TRBD2. The CDR3 is made up of 17 amino acids. The germline V gene has CDR1 SGHNT and CDR2 YYREEE (reference sequence). With 1 base clipped from V and 5 bases from J, the junction kept 11 bases outside the gene matches. The CDR3 DNA is TGTGCCAGCAGCTTGCCTAAGCGGGGGGCCGGATTAGATACGCAGTATTTT. Residues: CASSLPKRGAGLDTQYF.

The V gene is TRBV18, the J gene TRBJ1-6; 7 bases fit TRBD1. This CDR3 comprises 14 residues. J was trimmed by 4 bases and V by 8 bases; bases with no gene match: 5. Germline values: CDR1 KGHSH, CDR2 LQKENI. The DNA for the CDR3 is TGTGCCAGCGGGGACAGTCTTTATAATTCACCCCTCCACTTT. Amino acid sequence: CASGDSLYNSPLHF.

The J gene is TRBJ1-5, the V gene TRBV6-6; TRBD1 matches 7 bases. Losses at the gene ends were 0 bases for V and 4 bases for J; bases not matched to a gene: 6. The germline gives CDR1 MNHNY, CDR2 SVGAGI (reference sequence). The CDR3 extends over 16 amino acids. The CDR3 loop reads CASSYSDRAGNQPQHF. The CDR3 bases are TGTGCCAGCAGTTACTCCGACAGGGCTGGTAATCAGCCCCAGCATTTT.